The rows below give T cell receptor beta chains drawn from one sample of a study of T cell responses to AZD1222 COVID-19 vaccine. Repertoires were generated with immunoSEQ multiplex PCR, while TCRdb's copy carries only in-frame clones and drops some. The sample has roughly 25,000 clones; around 83% are singletons. The sample consisted of peripheral blood, taken 28 days after the second AZD1222 dose. The receptors derive from an adult who received the AZD1222 COVID-19 vaccine. The conserved cysteine and the conserved F or W are not part of the CDR3 here. Each record gives: V gene, clone size, CDR3 protein. The size field is filled for only some rows; it gives once, few, many or a size class.

TRBV29-1 NA SVGDSNQPQH
TRBV7-9 NA ASSLFLAGQETQY
TRBV12-5 NA ASAYGREAGYT
TRBV30 NA AWSVGVDTQY
TRBV18 NA ASSPGQQNYGYT
TRBV29-1 NA AGGVDEKLF
TRBV5-1 NA ASSRTRSYEQY
TRBV4-1 NA ASSQDSGGVIQY
TRBV5-1 once ASSPRDVGTEAF
TRBV5-4 NA ASSLSGVPGGYT
TRBV10-1 NA ASSEAGTDTQY
TRBV7-9 NA ASSLPRPGTSLDGELF
TRBV13 NA ASSPDGGQNYGYT
TRBV20-1 NA SAPALYGYT
TRBV6-5 few ASSTGQATEAF